The next 32 T cell receptor beta chains were all read from a single sample in a study of response to subunit inactivated influenza vaccine. TCRdb reprocessed the RT-PCR reads via MiXCR and lists one record per CDR3 protein. Of fewer than 600,000 distinct CDR3 sequences in the sample, 6% to 9% were seen once. Sequences were derived from PBMCs from blood, sampled less than 30 months after vaccination. Receptor source: a man aged 50-75 years who received an inactivated influenza vaccine.

The table lists this clonotype with many counts. The rearrangement joins TRBV7-3 to TRBJ2-5; D uncertain. The length of the CDR3 is 13 residues. V lost 5 bases, J lost 2 bases, and 9 bases lay in between. Germline V gene sequence: CDR1 SGHTA, CDR2 FQGTGA. This CDR3 reads CASSIGSQETQYF. Written as DNA, the CDR3 is TGTGCCAGCAGCATTGGCAGTCAAGAGACCCAGTACTTC.

This CDR3 is CASSREDSLVSDTQYF. CDR3 DNA sequence: TGCGCCAGCAGCAGGGAGGACAGTCTCGTCTCAGATACGCAGTATTTT. The genes are TRBV5-1 and TRBJ2-3, with D perhaps given as TRBD1 or TRBD2 (6 bases each). The CDR3 totals 16 residues. Germline V lookup: CDR1 SGHRS, CDR2 YFSETQ. V shed 4 bases and J shed 4 bases, with 19 bases lying between them. Variable domain in full (rest from reference TRBV5-1 and TRBJ2-3): KAGVTQTPRYLIKTRGQQVTLSCSPISGHRSVSWYQQTPGQGLQFLFEYFSETQRNKGNFPGRFSGRQFSNSRSEMNVSTLELGDSALYLCASSREDSLVSDTQYFGPGTRLTVL.

Only a few counts were recorded for this clonotype. The rearrangement links TRBV27 to TRBJ1-1; no clear D gene. The CDR3 length is 13 residues. Looked up from germline, CDR1 is MNHEY and CDR2 is SMNVEV (reference sequence). V was shortened by 3 bases and J by 5 bases, with 10 bases between the two germline ends. This chain's CDR3 is CASSFTRSTEAFF. For the CDR3, the DNA is TGTGCCAGCAGTTTTACCCGCTCAACTGAAGCTTTCTTT.

The CDR3: CASSPTSLAGGHTDTQYF. For the CDR3, the DNA is TGTGCCAGCAGTCCAACCTCACTAGCGGGAGGACACACAGATACGCAGTATTTT. This rearrangement joins TRBV12-3 or TRBV12-4 to TRBJ2-3; TRBD2 aligns across 12 bases. The CDR3 runs 18 residues. V was pared by 5 bases and J by 2 bases, with 11 bases of the junction left unmatched.

This clonotype showed up just a few times. The chain couples TRBV27 to TRBJ2-3, with D unresolved. Germline values: CDR1 MNHEY, CDR2 SMNVEV (reference sequence). V was clipped by 3 bases and J by 0 bases, with 13 bases between them. The CDR3 spans 16 residues. The CDR3 is CASSFAVRLSTDTQYF. The CDR3 DNA sequence: TGTGCCAGCAGTTTTGCGGTCAGACTTAGCACAGATACGCAGTATTTT.

V is TRBV6-2 or TRBV6-3 and J is TRBJ1-1; D remains ambiguous. V was shortened by 8 bases and J by 1 base, with 11 bases between the two germline ends. The CDR3 runs 13 residues. The germline V gene encodes CDR1 MNHEY and CDR2 SVGEGT. In DNA, the CDR3 is TGTGCCAGCGGAGACGGACGGAACACTGAAGCTTTCTTT. This encodes CASGDGRNTEAFF.

This chain uses TRBV5-5 with TRBJ2-5, with D tentatively TRBD1 (6 bases). Germline V lookup: CDR1 SGHKS, CDR2 YYEKEE (reference sequence). CDR3 length: 14 residues. V lost 1 base, J lost 5 bases, and 12 bases lay in between. The chain's CDR3 is CASSLRAGEETQYF. CDR3 sequence (DNA): TGTGCCAGCAGCTTGCGGGCAGGGGAGGAGACCCAGTACTTC.

Many counts were recorded for this clonotype. The chain combines TRBV14 with TRBJ2-7; D is ambiguous. Germline-derived CDR1 and CDR2 are SGHDN and FVKESK. V was trimmed by 5 bases and J by 0 bases, leaving 14 bases between them. This CDR3 region has 15 residues. The CDR3 region is CASSVGPRGSYEQYF. As DNA, the CDR3 is TGTGCCAGCAGCGTGGGCCCCCGAGGCTCCTACGAGCAGTACTTC.

This clonotype has just a few counts. The chain carries TRBV7-2 and TRBJ1-6; TRBD1 is a possible D gene (5 bases). The CDR3 spans 15 residues. V dropped 1 base and J dropped 4 bases, with 8 bases sitting between them. Per the germline V gene, CDR1 is SGHTA and CDR2 is FQGNSA. CDR3 sequence reads: CASSLGGVYNSPLHF. In DNA form, the CDR3 reads TGTGCCAGCAGCTTAGGAGGGGTATATAATTCACCCCTCCACTTT.

The V gene is TRBV29-1, the J gene TRBJ2-5; D perhaps matches TRBD1 (6 bases). Trimming cost V 6 bases and J 1 base, with 15 bases left between them. The CDR3 is made up of 14 amino acids. Germline V gives CDR1 SQVTM, CDR2 ANQGSEA. The CDR3: CSVLTIRGQETQYF. The CDR3 DNA reads as TGCAGCGTATTGACGATCAGGGGCCAAGAGACCCAGTACTTC.

The V call is TRBV10-3, the J call TRBJ2-1, with 10 bases aligning to TRBD2. CDR3 length: 15 amino acids. CDR1 and CDR2 from the germline V gene are ENHRY and SYGVKD. J was trimmed by 5 bases and V by 6 bases; bases with no gene match: 7. The CDR3 here is CAIRDSGRANNEQFF. CDR3 DNA sequence: TGTGCCATCAGGGACAGCGGGAGGGCCAACAATGAGCAGTTCTTC.

The chain combines TRBV18 with TRBJ2-1; D could derive from TRBD1 or TRBD2 (5 bases each). This CDR3 is 19 amino acids long. The ends were cut back, 2 bases at V and 8 bases at J, with 28 bases in the middle. Per the germline V gene, CDR1 is KGHSH and CDR2 is LQKENI. CDR3 coding DNA: TGTGCCAGCTCACCAGGGAGCTTTGACAGACACCCCCCTACATATGAGCAGTTCTTC. It is translated as CASSPGSFDRHPPTYEQFF.

This sequence joins TRBV19 and TRBJ2-3; possibly TRBD1 or TRBD2 for D (6 bases each). Trimming stripped 6 bases from V and 0 bases from J, with 10 bases between. CDR3 length equals 14 residues. From germline, CDR1 is LNHDA and CDR2 SQIVND (reference sequence). The CDR3 spells CASSRGLSTDTQYF. Written as DNA, the CDR3 is TGTGCCAGTAGCCGGGGGCTAAGCACAGATACGCAGTATTTT.

This clonotype was recorded many times. The chain combines TRBV5-1 with TRBJ1-1, with D unresolved. The CDR3 runs to 13 residues. Trimming took off 4 bases at V and 1 base at J, with 8 bases between the two ends. Germline V gene data show CDR1 as SGHRS and CDR2 as YFSETQ. CDR3 coding DNA: TGCGCCAGCAGCCCCACACAGAACACTGAAGCTTTCTTT. This encodes CASSPTQNTEAFF.

V and J are TRBV6-1 and TRBJ1-6, with D perhaps TRBD1 (6 bases). This CDR3 spans 14 amino acids. Germline V gene lookup returns CDR1 MNHNS and CDR2 SASEGT. V dropped 5 bases and J dropped 7 bases, with 12 bases sitting between them. CDR3 DNA sequence: TGTGCCAGCAGTCCGTACAGGGACAATTCACCCCTCCACTTT. Translated: CASSPYRDNSPLHF.

The chain combines TRBV6-1 with TRBJ2-1; 8 bases map to TRBD2. Germline values: CDR1 MNHNS, CDR2 SASEGT. The CDR3 is 16 residues long. After removal of 6 bases from V and 7 bases from J, the junction contained 14 bases not matched to a gene. The CDR3 region has the DNA TGTGCCAGCAGAGAGACCGGGACTAGATGGGGGAATGAGCAGTTCTTC. It translates to CASRETGTRWGNEQFF.

The chain has TRBV5-1 and TRBJ2-5; 8 nucleotides agree with TRBD1. Germline V gives CDR1 SGHRS, CDR2 YFSETQ. The V gene end was trimmed by 9 bases and the J gene end by 3 bases; junction bases not matched to a gene: 7. The CDR3 has 13 amino acids. The CDR3 here is CATKLTGEETQYF. Here the CDR3 DNA reads TGCGCCACCAAATTGACAGGGGAAGAGACCCAGTACTTC.

This clonotype was observed many times. The chain joins TRBV20-1 to TRBJ2-7; D ambiguous. Germline V lookup: CDR1 DFQATT, CDR2 SNEGSKA (reference sequence). The CDR3 extends over 12 amino acids. V was cut by 1 base and J by 2 bases, with 6 bases left in between. The CDR3 DNA sequence: TGCAGTGCTAGAGTGCAGGCCTACGAGCAGTACTTC. This sequence encodes CSARVQAYEQYF.

In this sample, this clonotype turned up many times. The chain is built from TRBV4-1 and TRBJ2-1; no definite D call. CDR1 is MGHRA, CDR2 YSYEKL, per germline. The length of the CDR3 is 13 residues. Trimming removed 3 bases at V and 10 bases at J, with 13 bases between. CDR3 residues: CASSQKVSSEQFF. CDR3 nucleotides: TGCGCCAGCAGCCAGAAGGTCAGCTCGGAGCAGTTCTTC.

Many counts were recorded for this clonotype. The V and J genes are TRBV18 and TRBJ2-7; D not resolved. Looked up from germline, CDR1 is KGHSH and CDR2 is LQKENI. V lost 3 bases, J lost 6 bases, and 6 bases lay in between. CDR3 length: 11 amino acids. Here the CDR3 reads CASSPSFEQYF. DNA for the CDR3: TGTGCCAGCTCACCCTCATTCGAGCAGTACTTC.

This clonotype occurred many times. This chain uses TRBV11-2 with TRBJ1-5; D not resolved. CDR1 is SGHAT, CDR2 FQNNGV, per germline. This CDR3 has 13 amino acids. Trimming pared 0 bases from V and 3 bases from J, leaving 3 bases between. Here the CDR3 DNA reads TGTGCCAGCAGCTTAGATCACAATCAGCCCCAGCATTTT. Translating it yields CASSLDHNQPQHF.

The CDR3 sequence: CASSITRQATNEKLFF. CDR3 DNA: TGTGCCAGCAGTATTACAAGACAAGCAACTAATGAAAAACTGTTTTTT. The chain has TRBV27 and TRBJ1-4, with D unclear. With 5 bases removed from V and 0 bases from J, the gap between germline ends came to 13 bases. CDR1 and CDR2 (germline): MNHEY, SMNVEV (reference sequence). This CDR3 is built from 16 residues.

The chain carries TRBV7-9 and TRBJ1-2, with D possibly TRBD1 on 5 matching bases. CDR1 is SEHNR and CDR2 is FQNEAQ in the germline V gene (reference sequence). CDR3 size: 14 residues. V was pared by 6 bases and J by 6 bases, with 17 bases between. In DNA form, the CDR3 reads TGTGCCAGCAGTACCATCGGGTGGGGCGATGGCTACACCTTC. It translates to CASSTIGWGDGYTF.

The chain carries TRBV7-9 and TRBJ2-1; either TRBD1 or TRBD2 may supply D (5 bases each). Trimming removed 8 bases from V and 3 bases from J, with 20 bases in between. CDR3 length: 16 amino acids. Germline V gene lookup returns CDR1 SEHNR and CDR2 FQNEAQ (reference sequence). CDR3 loop: CASLPGGGRIYNEQFF. CDR3 bases: TGTGCCAGCCTCCCCGGTGGGGGAAGAATCTACAATGAGCAGTTCTTC. The full variable domain, with the rest looked up from reference TRBV7-9 and TRBJ2-1, is DTGVSQNPRHKITKRGQNVTFRCDPISEHNRLYWYRQTLGQGPEFLTYFQNEAQLEKSRLLSDRFSAERPKGSFSTLEIQRTEQGDSAMYLCASLPGGGRIYNEQFFGPGTRLTVL.

There are many counts of this clonotype. The V gene is TRBV12-3 or TRBV12-4, the J gene TRBJ2-5; 7 bases are a match to TRBD2. J lost 4 bases, V lost 8 bases, and 10 bases had no gene match. The CDR3 totals 14 residues. The CDR3 loop reads CASGLGTTRETQYF. CDR3 sequence (DNA): TGTGCCAGCGGACTAGGGACTACCCGAGAGACCCAGTACTTC.

A few counts support this clonotype. The chain links TRBV5-1 to TRBJ2-7, with a tentative D call TRBD1 (5 bases). Between the trimmed V and J ends, which lost 5 bases and 5 bases, there was a span of 11 bases. This CDR3 region has 12 residues. CDR1 is SGHRS and CDR2 is YFSETQ in the germline V gene. The CDR3 loop is CASRRTIDEQYF. CDR3 in DNA: TGCGCCAGCAGGCGGACAATAGACGAGCAGTACTTC.

This clonotype was seen at least ten times. The J gene is TRBJ2-3, the V gene TRBV6-5; 12 bases align to TRBD2. The CDR3 has 16 amino acids. The germline V gene encodes CDR1 MNHEY and CDR2 SVGAGI. With V trimmed by 3 bases and J by 8 bases, 9 bases remained unmatched. The CDR3 DNA follows: TGTGCCAGCAGTTATTCCGGACTAGCGGGGAAAGTTACGCAGTATTTT. This gives the protein CASSYSGLAGKVTQYF.

V and J are TRBV29-1 and TRBJ2-7, with 9 bases that match TRBD1. V shed 5 bases and J 6 bases; nucleotides not matched to a gene: 8. Germline V gives CDR1 SQVTM, CDR2 ANQGSEA. CDR3 size: 13 residues. DNA for the CDR3: TGCAGCGTTATAACAGGGGGCGAGGGCGAGCAGTACTTC. It codes for CSVITGGEGEQYF.

This chain uses TRBV7-2 with TRBJ2-2; TRBD2 might be the D (6 bases). Per germline, CDR1 SGHTA and CDR2 FQGNSA. This CDR3 comprises 15 residues. V lost 5 bases and J 5 bases, leaving 15 bases between the germline ends. The CDR3 sequence is CASSPVGGPTGELFF. The CDR3 bases are TGTGCCAGCAGCCCAGTGGGGGGACCGACCGGGGAGCTGTTTTTT. The full variable domain, in which reference TRBV7-2 and TRBJ2-2 provide the parts outside the CDR3, is GAGVSQSPSNKVTEKGKDVELRCDPISGHTALYWYRQSLGQGLEFLIYFQGNSAPDKSGLPSDRFSAERTGGSVSTLTIQRTQQEDSAVYLCASSPVGGPTGELFFGEGSRLTVL.

This clonotype was detected ten times or more. The V and J genes are TRBV6-1 and TRBJ2-7; 8 bases line up with TRBD1. V lost 5 bases, J lost 4 bases, and 4 bases stayed unmatched. CDR1 and CDR2 (germline): MNHNS, SASEGT. This CDR3 region has 13 residues. The CDR3 spells CASSLDREYEQYF. For the CDR3, the DNA is TGTGCCAGCAGTCTGGACAGGGAATACGAGCAGTACTTC.

This clonotype was counted at least ten times. The genes are TRBV12-3 or TRBV12-4 and TRBJ2-5; D may be TRBD1 (5 bases). V was shortened by 8 bases and J by 5 bases, with 18 bases between the two germline ends. The CDR3 loop spans 14 amino acids. The CDR3 loop reads CASLLRGLGETQYF. The CDR3 DNA reads TGTGCCAGCCTCCTAAGGGGCCTAGGGGAGACCCAGTACTTC.

The table lists this clonotype with a few counts. The gene calls are TRBV10-3 and TRBJ2-7; 11 bases map to TRBD2. The ends lost 11 bases at V and 3 bases at J; junction bases unmatched: 9. CDR1 ENHRY and CDR2 SYGVKD come from the germline V gene. This CDR3 comprises 14 residues. CDR3: CASQGTSGLYEQYF. CDR3 sequence (DNA): TGTGCCTCCCAGGGGACTAGCGGACTCTACGAGCAGTACTTC.